Each of the 8 T cell receptor beta chains below was sequenced from the same sample in a study of T cell repertoires in cytomegalovirus infection. TCRdb used MiXCR to reprocess the reads, holding one entry per CDR3 protein. The sample has roughly 500,000 distinct CDR3 sequences; around 11% are singletons. Sequenced: PBMCs. These receptors came from a human donor in good health (CMV status not recorded). Some clones in this sample may be carry-over from other donors' samples.

The sample holds many counts of this clonotype. The chain combines TRBV28 with TRBJ2-1; TRBD2 aligns across 9 bases. This CDR3 comprises 15 residues. The V segment lost 6 bases and the J segment 4 bases; nucleotides outside the gene matches: 7. CDR1 MDHEN and CDR2 SYDVKM come from the germline V gene. The CDR3, as DNA: TGTGCCAGCAGCCTGACTAGCGGACATTACAATGAGCAGTTCTTC. Translated, it gives CASSLTSGHYNEQFF.

The sample holds a few counts of this clonotype. The chain uses TRBV3-1 and TRBJ1-2; D is possibly TRBD1 (6 bases). Germline-derived CDR1 and CDR2 are LGHDT and YNNKEL (reference sequence). Trimming removed 0 bases at V and 3 bases at J, with 17 bases between. The CDR3 covers 17 residues. The DNA of the CDR3 is TGTGCCAGCAGCCAAGAAGCAGCAGGGGAGGGGGACTATGGCTACACCTTC. As protein: CASSQEAAGEGDYGYTF.

In its sample, this clonotype was seen many times. The chain has TRBV4-1 and TRBJ2-5; no clear D gene. V lost 6 bases and J lost 1, with 12 bases in between. The CDR3 totals 14 residues. The V gene's germline CDR1 is MGHRA and CDR2 YSYEKL. CDR3 loop: CASSPLRSQETQYF. CDR3 DNA: TGCGCCAGCAGTCCACTTCGGAGCCAAGAGACCCAGTACTTC.

This clonotype was seen only a few times. This rearrangement joins TRBV10-3 to TRBJ2-7, with 10 bases identical to TRBD2. J was trimmed by 5 bases and V by 6 bases; bases with no gene match: 7. This CDR3 has 14 amino acids. The germline V gene has CDR1 ENHRY and CDR2 SYGVKD. Written as DNA, the CDR3 is TGTGCCATCAGCGAGCGGGGGGGCCTCCACGAGCAGTACTTC. Translating gives CAISERGGLHEQYF.

There are many counts of this clonotype. Just one base apart from a much larger clone, this may be a read error. The chain is built from TRBV7-9 and TRBJ2-2, with a weak D call TRBD1 (6 bases). CDR3 length equals 15 residues. V shed 4 bases and J shed 0 bases, with 9 bases lying between them. CDR1 SEHNR and CDR2 FQNEAQ come from the germline V gene (reference sequence). The CDR3 coding sequence is TGTGCCAGCAGCTGGGGGACAACGAACACCGGGGAGCTGTTTTTT. It codes for CASSWGTTNTGELFF.

This clonotype was detected many times. The chain recombines TRBV7-3 with TRBJ2-1; TRBD1 aligns across 7 bases. Germline V gives CDR1 SGHTA, CDR2 FQGTGA. The CDR3 length is 13 residues. Trimming took 5 bases from V and 8 from J; bases not matched to a gene: 6. The CDR3 sequence: CASSITGDDEQFF. The DNA of the CDR3 is TGTGCCAGCAGCATTACAGGGGACGATGAGCAGTTCTTC.

This clonotype was detected a few times. V and J are TRBV6-6 and TRBJ2-3, with no clear D. Germline loops: CDR1 MNHNY, CDR2 SVGAGI (reference sequence). V shed 2 bases and J shed 0 bases, with 6 bases lying between them. The length of the CDR3 is 14 residues. The DNA for the CDR3 is TGTGCCAGCAGTTACGCAGCTAGCACAGATACGCAGTATTTT. It specifies CASSYAASTDTQYF.

The rearrangement uses TRBV5-1 and TRBJ1-6; 8 bases are a match to TRBD1. With 4 bases clipped from V and 3 bases from J, the junction kept 9 bases outside the gene matches. Germline values: CDR1 SGHRS, CDR2 YFSETQ. The CDR3 sequence is 17 residues long. The CDR3 nucleotides are TGCGCCAGCAGCCCTATCGGGGACAGGAGCTATAATTCACCCCTCCACTTT. Translated: CASSPIGDRSYNSPLHF.